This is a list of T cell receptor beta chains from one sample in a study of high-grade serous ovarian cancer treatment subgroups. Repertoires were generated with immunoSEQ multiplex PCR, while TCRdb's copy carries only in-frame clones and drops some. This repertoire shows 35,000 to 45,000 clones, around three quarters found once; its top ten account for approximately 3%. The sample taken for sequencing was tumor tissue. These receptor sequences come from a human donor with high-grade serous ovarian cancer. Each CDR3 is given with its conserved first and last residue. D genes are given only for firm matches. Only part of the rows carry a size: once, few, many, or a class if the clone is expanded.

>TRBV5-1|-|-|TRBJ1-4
TGCGCCAGCAGCTTCGCAACTAATGAAAAACTGTTTTTT
CASSFATNEKLFF
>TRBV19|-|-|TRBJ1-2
TGTGCCAGTAGTATATTTGGACCGGTCTATGGCTACACCTTC
CASSIFGPVYGYTF
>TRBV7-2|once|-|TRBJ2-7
TGTGCCAGCAGCCGTACTTGGCGTTACGAGCAGTACTTC
CASSRTWRYEQYF
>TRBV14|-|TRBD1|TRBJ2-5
TGTGCCAGCAGCCAAGTAACAGGGGTCAGGGAGACCCAGTACTTC
CASSQVTGVRETQYF
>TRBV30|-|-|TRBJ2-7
TGTGCCTGGAGTTCAACTCCTAGGACAGCCGAGCAGTACTTC
CAWSSTPRTAEQYF
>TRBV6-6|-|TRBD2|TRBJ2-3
TGTGCCAGCAGACTGGGACTAGCGGGAGAACGTACGCAGTATTTT
CASRLGLAGERTQYF
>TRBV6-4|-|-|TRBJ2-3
TGTGCCAGCAGTGACAACACAGATACGCAGTATTTT
CASSDNTDTQYF
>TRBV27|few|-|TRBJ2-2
TGTGCCAGCAGTTCCTCGGCCAGGGTGACCGGGGAGCTGTTTTTT
CASSSSARVTGELFF
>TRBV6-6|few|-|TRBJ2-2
TGTGCCAGCAATACCCCGTCCCGCGGGGAGCTGTTTTTT
CASNTPSRGELFF
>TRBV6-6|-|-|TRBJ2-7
TGTGCCAGCAAGGACTTCGGTTACGAGCAGTACTTC
CASKDFGYEQYF
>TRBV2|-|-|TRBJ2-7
TGTGCCAGCAGCAGGGAGGTCACAGCCGCCTACGAGCAGTACTTC
CASSREVTAAYEQYF
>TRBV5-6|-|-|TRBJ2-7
TGTGCCAGCAGCTTAAAGGGGGGTCTGACGAGGGAGCAGTACTTC
CASSLKGGLTREQYF
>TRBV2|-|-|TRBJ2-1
TGTGCCAACCAAAGGGGGGAAACTAATGAGCAGTTCTTC
CANQRGETNEQFF
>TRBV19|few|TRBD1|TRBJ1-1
TGTGCCAGTAGTAGGGGACAGGAGCCCATGAACACTGAAGCTTTCTTT
CASSRGQEPMNTEAFF
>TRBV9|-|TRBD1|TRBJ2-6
TGTGCCAGCAGCGGCGGACAGGGGGCTGGGGCCAACGTCCTGACTTTC
CASSGGQGAGANVLTF
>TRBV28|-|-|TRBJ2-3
TGTGCCAGCAGCCGGCCGGCGAGGGGAGATACGCAGTATTTT
CASSRPARGDTQYF
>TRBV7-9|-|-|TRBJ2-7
TGTGCCAGCAGCAGGAGGACAGAAGCCTACGAGCAGTACTTC
CASSRRTEAYEQYF
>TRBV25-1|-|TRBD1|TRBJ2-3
TGTGCCAGCCGGGACAGACGCACAGATACGCAGTATTTT
CASRDRRTDTQYF
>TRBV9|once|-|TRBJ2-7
TGTGCCAGCAGCGTAGGCAATCCCGGCGAGCAGTACTTC
CASSVGNPGEQYF
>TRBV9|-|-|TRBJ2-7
TGTGCCAGCAGCGTAGGAGGGAGTCACCACGAGCAGTACTTC
CASSVGGSHHEQYF
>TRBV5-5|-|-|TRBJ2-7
TGTGCCAGCAGCTTGAGGGGGTCGGACATCTACGAGCAGTACTTC
CASSLRGSDIYEQYF
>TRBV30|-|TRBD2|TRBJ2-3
TGTGCCTGGATCGGGGAGGGGAGGAGAACAGATACGCAGTATTTT
CAWIGEGRRTDTQYF
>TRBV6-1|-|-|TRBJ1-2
TGTGCCAGCAGTGGTCCTCTAGGACAGCCCTGGACGCTGGACTATGGCTACACCTTC
CASSGPLGQPWTLDYGYTF
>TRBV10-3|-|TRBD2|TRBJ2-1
TGTGCCATCGGGTCTAGCGGGAGGTATGAGCAGTTCTTC
CAIGSSGRYEQFF
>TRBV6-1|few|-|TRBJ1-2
TGTGCCAGCAGCTACATGTATGGCTACACCTTC
CASSYMYGYTF
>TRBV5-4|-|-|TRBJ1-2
TGTGCCAGCAGTTCCTTTGGGGCTAACTATGGCTACACCTTC
CASSSFGANYGYTF
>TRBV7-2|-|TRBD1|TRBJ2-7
TGTGCCAGCAGCTCGGGACAGGGTACCTACGAGCAGTACTTC
CASSSGQGTYEQYF
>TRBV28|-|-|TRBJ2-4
TGTGCCAGCAGAGAGGGGGCGGGAGTAGCCAAAAACATTCAGTACTTC
CASREGAGVAKNIQYF
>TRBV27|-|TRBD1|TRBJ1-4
TGTGCCAGCAGTTCTACAGGGGTCCCCCACCCGACAACTAATGAAAAACTGTTTTTT
CASSSTGVPHPTTNEKLFF
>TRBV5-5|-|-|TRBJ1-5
TGTGCCAGCAGCTTGGGTGTAGGGGGGAATCAGCCCCAGCATTTT
CASSLGVGGNQPQHF
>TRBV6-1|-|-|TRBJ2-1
TGTGCCAGCGCCGGGAGCTCCTACAATGAGCAGTTCTTC
CASAGSSYNEQFF